The source of this TCR beta chain is a study of cytomegalovirus exposure and HLA in healthy donors. General study points: For cytomegalovirus status, the classifier reportedly gave diagnoses with high specificity and sensitivity.

Trimming took 1 base from V and 1 from J, leaving 10 bases between them. Germline lookup yields CDR1 SEHNR and CDR2 FQNEAQ (reference sequence). The CDR3 is made up of 15 amino acids. In the PCR, 60 Vbeta and 13 Jbeta primers were used. Some clones are missing from TCRdb's copy, which holds only in-frame ones; the method was immunoSEQ multiplex PCR. Of 110,000 to 150,000 clones in the sample, around four fifths were seen once. Comments on this clone: No antigen is known for it.

J is TRBJ1-1 and V is TRBV7-9; perhaps TRBD1 as D (5 bases). The receptor's source is a woman aged 40 to 50 in good health and CMV-seronegative. Sequencing was done on a sample of PBMCs. The CDR3: CASSLVGGSNTEAFF. The CDR3 DNA sequence: TGTGCCAGCAGCTTAGTGGGGGGATCGAACACTGAAGCTTTCTTT.